The clone carrying this T cell receptor (beta chain) was recorded at least ten times. The record originates from a study of regulatory T cells in long-lasting Graves disease. Sequencing libraries for TCR beta were prepared with iRepertoire HTBI primers and Arm-PCR of CDR3 regions. TCRdb redid the calling of the multiplex PCR reads with MiXCR, one entry per CDR3 protein. The repertoire includes over 500,000 distinct CDR3 sequences, 15% to 20% of them detected once, and roughly 18% sits in the top ten. Time point indicated: newly diagnosed GD, antithyroid drugs for less than 3 months. Extracted RNA from PBMCs served as the source of the TCR library. These data are also associated with another study on T cells in Graves' hyperthyroidism and ophthalmopathy.

The receptor was isolated from a woman aged 25 to 39 with Graves disease. The source was peripheral blood mononuclear cells (PBMCs), collected at new diagnosis, from a patient treated with antithyroid drugs.

The CDR3 DNA follows: TGTGCCAGCAGCTTGGACGGGAGAAGTGGAGAGACCCAGTACTTC. Translation: CASSLDGRSGETQYF. The J gene is TRBJ2-5, the V gene TRBV7-2; D may be TRBD2 (6 bases). CDR1 is SGHTA, CDR2 FQGNSA, per germline. The length of the CDR3 is 15 residues. V gave up 3 bases and J gave up 4 bases, with 15 bases separating them. The full variable domain, completed using reference TRBV7-2 and TRBJ2-5, is GAGVSQSPSNKVTEKGKDVELRCDPISGHTALYWYRQSLGQGLEFLIYFQGNSAPDKSGLPSDRFSAERTGGSVSTLTIQRTQQEDSAVYLCASSLDGRSGETQYFGPGTRLLVL.